Listed below are T cell receptor beta chains from one sample, sequenced in a study of shared clonotypes between healthy human individuals. Assay: immunoSEQ multiplex PCR; the TCRdb copy retains only in-frame clones and omits some. The sample carries more than 2 million clones, just under 95% recorded once. The source material was naive CD8+ T cells from PBMCs. The source is a man aged 18 to 29 in good health. Some clones in this sample may be carry-over from other donors' samples. CDR3s include the opening cysteine and the closing phenylalanine or tryptophan. D genes are given only for firm matches. The size of a clone is reported for some rows only, either as once, few or many, or as a class for expanded clones.

v_call: TRBV6-1; clone_size: .; j_call: TRBJ1-2; d_call: .; cdr3_aa: CASTLPGWGGYTF; cdr3_nt: TGTGCCAGCACTCTCCCGGGTTGGGGTGGCTACACCTTC
v_call: TRBV7-9; clone_size: .; j_call: TRBJ1-2; d_call: TRBD1; cdr3_aa: CASNPGQGASYTF; cdr3_nt: TGTGCCAGCAACCCTGGACAGGGCGCGAGCTACACCTTC
v_call: TRBV4-1; clone_size: once; j_call: TRBJ2-1; d_call: TRBD2; cdr3_aa: CASSQESSGTSGWNSKFF; cdr3_nt: TGCGCCAGCAGCCAAGAGTCATCCGGGACTAGCGGGTGGAACAGCAAATTCTTC
v_call: TRBV5-3; clone_size: .; j_call: TRBJ1-2; d_call: .; cdr3_aa: CARSPRQGDQFRRGYTF; cdr3_nt: TGTGCCAGAAGCCCCCGGCAGGGAGACCAATTCCGGCGTGGCTACACCTTC
v_call: TRBV28; clone_size: .; j_call: TRBJ1-2; d_call: .; cdr3_aa: CASSFPEIQGNYGYTF; cdr3_nt: TGTGCCAGCAGTTTCCCTGAAATACAGGGAAACTATGGCTACACCTTC
v_call: TRBV10-1; clone_size: .; j_call: TRBJ2-1; d_call: TRBD2; cdr3_aa: CASSSSGKYNEQFF; cdr3_nt: TGCGCCAGCAGTAGTAGCGGGAAGTACAATGAGCAGTTCTTC
v_call: TRBV19; clone_size: .; j_call: TRBJ1-2; d_call: TRBD1; cdr3_aa: CASSLGQGIRDYGYTF; cdr3_nt: TGTGCCAGTAGTCTGGGACAGGGGATCAGGGACTATGGCTACACCTTC
v_call: TRBV2; clone_size: .; j_call: TRBJ2-7; d_call: .; cdr3_aa: CASAWDRGFSGRLYEQYF; cdr3_nt: TGTGCCAGCGCCTGGGACAGGGGTTTTAGCGGGAGGCTCTACGAGCAGTACTTC
v_call: TRBV2; clone_size: .; j_call: TRBJ2-4; d_call: .; cdr3_aa: CASSQRLIHIQYF; cdr3_nt: TGTGCCAGCAGTCAGCGACTTATACACATTCAGTACTTC
v_call: TRBV28; clone_size: .; j_call: TRBJ2-1; d_call: TRBD1; cdr3_aa: CASHTPRDRGDEQFF; cdr3_nt: TGTGCCAGCCACACGCCACGGGACAGGGGTGATGAGCAGTTCTTC
v_call: TRBV5-4; clone_size: .; j_call: TRBJ2-3; d_call: TRBD1; cdr3_aa: CASSFGTESTDTQYF; cdr3_nt: TGTGCCAGCAGCTTTGGGACAGAAAGCACAGATACGCAGTATTTT
v_call: TRBV13; clone_size: .; j_call: TRBJ2-7; d_call: TRBD2; cdr3_aa: CASSLRGGRAYEQYF; cdr3_nt: TGTGCCAGCAGCTTAAGAGGCGGGAGGGCCTACGAGCAGTACTTC
v_call: TRBV19; clone_size: once; j_call: TRBJ1-5; d_call: TRBD1; cdr3_aa: CASSAGGYSNQPQHF; cdr3_nt: TGTGCCAGTAGTGCAGGGGGTTATAGCAATCAGCCCCAGCATTTT
v_call: TRBV15; clone_size: .; j_call: TRBJ2-7; d_call: TRBD1; cdr3_aa: CATSSTGVVRYEQYF; cdr3_nt: TGTGCCACCAGCAGCACAGGGGTTGTAAGATACGAGCAGTACTTC
v_call: TRBV5-6; clone_size: .; j_call: TRBJ2-7; d_call: .; cdr3_aa: CASSPGSTVHEQYF; cdr3_nt: TGTGCCAGCAGTCCCGGGTCTACGGTCCACGAGCAGTACTTC
v_call: TRBV14; clone_size: .; j_call: TRBJ2-5; d_call: .; cdr3_aa: CASSQPKAGTGATQYF; cdr3_nt: TGTGCCAGCAGCCAACCAAAGGCGGGGACCGGGGCGACCCAGTACTTC
v_call: TRBV2; clone_size: .; j_call: TRBJ2-1; d_call: .; cdr3_aa: CASIGGNYNEQFF; cdr3_nt: TGTGCCAGCATAGGCGGGAATTACAATGAGCAGTTCTTC
v_call: TRBV5-1; clone_size: .; j_call: TRBJ1-2; d_call: .; cdr3_aa: CASTLHQGIGAYGYTF; cdr3_nt: TGCGCCAGCACGCTACACCAGGGGATAGGTGCCTATGGCTACACCTTC
v_call: TRBV21-1; clone_size: .; j_call: TRBJ1-5; d_call: .; cdr3_aa: CASSSSAHYAQHF; cdr3_nt: TGTGCCAGCAGCTCAAGTGCTCATTATGCCCAGCATTTT
v_call: TRBV28; clone_size: .; j_call: TRBJ2-7; d_call: TRBD2; cdr3_aa: CASSSIKLAGAYEQYF; cdr3_nt: TGTGCCAGCAGTTCCATAAAACTAGCGGGAGCTTACGAGCAGTACTTC
v_call: TRBV13; clone_size: .; j_call: TRBJ2-7; d_call: TRBD1; cdr3_aa: CASSPGTGNYEQYF; cdr3_nt: TGTGCCAGCAGCCCTGGGACAGGGAACTACGAGCAGTACTTC
v_call: TRBV7-9; clone_size: once; j_call: TRBJ2-7; d_call: .; cdr3_aa: CASSLGGRVYEQYF; cdr3_nt: TGTGCCAGCAGCTTGGGAGGCAGGGTCTACGAGCAGTACTTC
v_call: TRBV10-3; clone_size: .; j_call: TRBJ2-7; d_call: TRBD1; cdr3_aa: CAISKTGSSLTYEQYF; cdr3_nt: TGTGCCATCAGTAAGACAGGGTCTTCTCTGACCTACGAGCAGTACTTC
v_call: TRBV4-1; clone_size: .; j_call: TRBJ1-1; d_call: TRBD1; cdr3_aa: CASSQARTGDTEAFF; cdr3_nt: TGCGCCAGCAGCCAAGCGAGGACAGGGGACACTGAAGCTTTCTTT
v_call: TRBV5-6; clone_size: .; j_call: TRBJ2-7; d_call: TRBD2; cdr3_aa: CASSSTGGLAGYEQYF; cdr3_nt: TGTGCCAGCAGCTCGACAGGGGGACTAGCGGGATACGAGCAGTACTTC
v_call: TRBV11-2; clone_size: .; j_call: TRBJ2-7; d_call: .; cdr3_aa: CASSLERLSYHYEQYF; cdr3_nt: TGTGCCAGCAGCTTAGAGCGTCTCAGTTACCACTACGAGCAGTACTTC
v_call: TRBV11-2; clone_size: once; j_call: TRBJ2-1; d_call: .; cdr3_aa: CASSIYNRVDEQFF; cdr3_nt: TGTGCCAGCAGCATTTACAACAGGGTCGATGAGCAGTTCTTC
v_call: TRBV5-5; clone_size: .; j_call: TRBJ2-5; d_call: .; cdr3_aa: CASSSDSGTYQETQYF; cdr3_nt: TGTGCCAGCAGCAGTGACAGTGGAACGTACCAAGAGACCCAGTACTTC
v_call: TRBV2; clone_size: .; j_call: TRBJ2-7; d_call: TRBD1; cdr3_aa: CASSEPQGDEQYF; cdr3_nt: TGTGCCAGCAGTGAACCCCAGGGGGACGAGCAGTACTTC
v_call: TRBV16; clone_size: .; j_call: TRBJ1-4; d_call: .; cdr3_aa: CASSQSVWGTNEKLFF; cdr3_nt: TGTGCCAGCAGCCAATCGGTGTGGGGAACTAATGAAAAACTGTTTTTT
v_call: TRBV6-1; clone_size: .; j_call: TRBJ2-1; d_call: TRBD2; cdr3_aa: CASSVGTSGRWQFF; cdr3_nt: TGTGCCAGCAGTGTTGGGACTAGCGGGAGATGGCAGTTCTTC
v_call: TRBV9; clone_size: .; j_call: TRBJ1-2; d_call: .; cdr3_aa: CASSVGRQTNYGYTF; cdr3_nt: TGTGCCAGCAGCGTAGGACGGCAGACTAACTATGGCTACACCTTC
v_call: TRBV6-5; clone_size: .; j_call: TRBJ1-1; d_call: .; cdr3_aa: CASSRTTTNTEAFF; cdr3_nt: TGTGCCAGCAGTCGGACTACGACCAACACTGAAGCTTTCTTT
v_call: TRBV15; clone_size: .; j_call: TRBJ1-1; d_call: .; cdr3_aa: CATGVIMWTEAFF; cdr3_nt: TGTGCCACCGGGGTCATCATGTGGACTGAAGCTTTCTTT
v_call: TRBV9; clone_size: .; j_call: TRBJ2-7; d_call: .; cdr3_aa: CASSPFQGLTYEQYF; cdr3_nt: TGTGCCAGCAGCCCCTTCCAGGGGCTAACCTACGAGCAGTACTTC
v_call: TRBV6-5; clone_size: .; j_call: TRBJ2-4; d_call: .; cdr3_aa: CASSYGASGNIQYF; cdr3_nt: TGTGCCAGCAGTTATGGAGCGTCTGGAAACATTCAGTACTTC
v_call: TRBV10-2; clone_size: .; j_call: TRBJ2-7; d_call: .; cdr3_aa: CASSESGIGSYEQYF; cdr3_nt: TGCGCCAGCAGTGAGTCGGGGATTGGGTCCTACGAGCAGTACTTC
v_call: TRBV28; clone_size: once; j_call: TRBJ2-3; d_call: .; cdr3_aa: CASSSIYTGRTYTDTQYF; cdr3_nt: TGTGCCAGCAGTTCTATCTATACGGGGAGAACCTACACAGATACGCAGTATTTT
v_call: TRBV5-6; clone_size: .; j_call: TRBJ2-7; d_call: .; cdr3_aa: CASSPGRTYEQYF; cdr3_nt: TGTGCCAGCAGCCCGGGAAGGACCTACGAGCAGTACTTC
v_call: TRBV5-1; clone_size: .; j_call: TRBJ2-2; d_call: .; cdr3_aa: CASSGYDRRELFF; cdr3_nt: TGCGCCAGCAGCGGGTATGATAGGAGGGAGCTGTTTTTT